A selection of T cell receptor beta chains follows, all from one sample in a study of regulatory dendritic cells for organ transplantation. This table comes from immunoSEQ multiplex PCR, and its TCRdb copy is limited to in-frame clones, with some not included. The sample contains some 12,000 clones, around 62% of which appear only once. Antigen specificity for these receptors is unknown. The sample consisted of naive CD8+ T cells from blood cultured with dendritic cells. These receptors all stem from a human donor in good health. The CDR3 runs from the conserved cysteine through the conserved F or W. The order of the fields is D gene, clone size, V gene, J gene, CDR3 length, CDR3 DNA, CDR3 protein. D genes are given only for firm matches. Some rows have no size entry. The others give once, few or many, or a class for an expanded clone.

TRBD1	NA	TRBV7-9	TRBJ1-2	16	TGTGCCAGCAGCTCGATCTACAGGGGATCGGGTGAGGGCTACACCTTC	CASSSIYRGSGEGYTF
TRBD1	NA	TRBV29-1	TRBJ2-1	13	TGCAGCGTTACGGGACAGAGATACAATGAGCAGTTCTTC	CSVTGQRYNEQFF
TRBD1	NA	TRBV5-1	TRBJ2-2	16	TGCGCCAGCAGCACTGGACAGGAGGCCTACACCGGGGAGCTGTTTTTT	CASSTGQEAYTGELFF
NA	few	TRBV7-9	TRBJ2-6	16	TGTGCCAGCAGCGTCTATGGGGCTGCAGGGGCCAACGTCCTGACTTTC	CASSVYGAAGANVLTF
NA	once	TRBV7-2	TRBJ2-2	13	TGTGCTTCAGTCTTCCCTTACACCGGGGAGCTGTTTTTT	CASVFPYTGELFF
NA	NA	TRBV5-6	TRBJ2-5	14	TGTGCCAGCAGCTTCTTGACTAGCCAAGAGACCCAGTACTTC	CASSFLTSQETQYF
NA	NA	TRBV7-9	TRBJ1-1	13	TGTGCCAGCAGCTCCTCGGGCGGGACTGAAGCTTTCTTT	CASSSSGGTEAFF
NA	NA	TRBV19	TRBJ1-5	15	TGTGCCAGTAGTACTCGACAGGCAAGCAATCAGCCCCAGCATTTT	CASSTRQASNQPQHF
NA	NA	TRBV6-5	TRBJ2-5	13	TGTGCCAGCAGTTACCACAGCCTAGAGACCCAGTACTTC	CASSYHSLETQYF
NA	NA	TRBV5-6	TRBJ1-6	13	TGTGCCAGCAGCTTCGCAGTTAATTCACCCCTCCACTTT	CASSFAVNSPLHF
NA	once	TRBV27	TRBJ2-2	15	TGTGCCAGCAGGGGGCGGGGACCGGGGACCGGGGAGCTGTTTTTT	CASRGRGPGTGELFF
NA	NA	TRBV19	TRBJ1-1	11	TGTGCCGCCTTGAGGGACACTGAAGCTTTCTTT	CAALRDTEAFF
NA	NA	TRBV7-9	TRBJ2-3	15	TGTGCCAGCAGCCCCACAGGATCTAGCACAGATACGCAGTATTTT	CASSPTGSSTDTQYF
NA	NA	TRBV7-6	TRBJ2-1	16	TGTGCCAGCAGCCACGATTGGGGGGAAATTAGCAATGAGCAGTTCTTC	CASSHDWGEISNEQFF
NA	NA	TRBV4-1	TRBJ2-7	13	TGCGCCAGCAGCCAAGTGCCCTTAGACGAGCAGTACTTC	CASSQVPLDEQYF
NA	NA	TRBV4-1	TRBJ1-2	15	TGCGCCAGCAGCCATCCGGCAGGCTTATACGATGGCTACACCTTC	CASSHPAGLYDGYTF
TRBD2	NA	TRBV18	TRBJ2-5	20	TGTGCCAGCTCACCAAGTCGGTTTACTAGCGGGGGGCTGTTGAAAGAGACCCAGTACTTC	CASSPSRFTSGGLLKETQYF
TRBD1	NA	TRBV7-9	TRBJ2-1	14	TGTGCCAGCAGCCCCGGACAGGGACCGAATGAGCAGTTCTTC	CASSPGQGPNEQFF
TRBD1	NA	TRBV9	TRBJ2-1	15	TGTGCCAGCAGCGGATCCGAGACAGGGGTCAATGAGCAGTTCTTC	CASSGSETGVNEQFF
NA	NA	TRBV29-1	TRBJ2-1	13	TGCAGCGGGTTTTCCTACGGCGGCAATGAGCAGTTCTTC	CSGFSYGGNEQFF
TRBD2	NA	TRBV2	TRBJ2-7	14	TGTGCCAGCATGGGGAGGGGATGGGAGTACGAGCAGTACTTC	CASMGRGWEYEQYF